This TCR beta chain was sequenced for a study of T cells in Graves' hyperthyroidism and ophthalmopathy. The investigators amplified TCR beta CDR3 regions from RNA transcripts. Researchers ran a first-round RT-PCR on the TCR CDR3 using the HTBI primer set. In TCRdb, the multiplex PCR reads were re-called with MiXCR into one record per CDR3 protein. The sample yields 340,000 or so distinct CDR3 sequences, 15% to 20% seen once. On this clonotype itself: Its antigen is still unknown.

Losses at the gene ends were 1 base for V and 1 base for J; bases not matched to a gene: 2. The CDR3 runs 14 residues. Germline V lookup: CDR1 DFQATT, CDR2 SNEGSKA (reference sequence). Graves' hyperthyroidism showing no ophthalmopathy progression within 18 months was considered stable. The PBMCs were taken from over 9.5 ml of fresh peripheral blood. The study's findings and limits: Ophthalmopathy was told apart from stable hyperthyroidism by a 13 V-J model.

The sample was blood. This TCR came from a woman aged 45-59 years with Graves' hyperthyroidism. The chain joins TRBV20-1 to TRBJ2-5; TRBD2 aligns across 8 bases. The CDR3 DNA reads TGCAGTGCTAGAGTAGCGGGGATCCAAGAGACCCAGTACTTC. Protein: CSARVAGIQETQYF.